These 2 T cell receptor beta chains share one sample of origin, sequenced in a study of T cells after yellow fever vaccination. TCRdb processed the 5' RACE reads anew with MiXCR; each CDR3 protein has one entry. The sample yields about 550,000 distinct CDR3 sequences, under 25% seen once. The source was PBMCs, collected 15 days after the yellow fever booster vaccination. The source of these receptors is a man younger than 40 who received the YFV17D yellow fever vaccine.

This clonotype showed up just a few times. The V gene is TRBV7-9, the J gene TRBJ2-1, with D possibly being TRBD2 (6 bases). The CDR3 has 17 amino acids. Trimming shortened V by 5 bases and J by 5 bases, and 22 bases separated the two germline ends. Germline V gives CDR1 SEHNR, CDR2 FQNEAQ (reference sequence). CDR3 residues: CASSRGFLTSLDNEQFF. The CDR3 region has the DNA TGTGCCAGCAGCCGAGGGTTTCTAACTAGCCTAGACAATGAGCAGTTCTTC.

The chain combines TRBV6-5 with TRBJ1-1; 7 bases fit TRBD1. This CDR3 spans 15 amino acids. Germline lookup yields CDR1 MNHEY and CDR2 SVGAGI. V gave up 0 bases and J gave up 4 bases; unmatched junction bases: 5. CDR3 sequence: CASSYSEGAGTEAFF. The CDR3 region has the DNA TGTGCCAGCAGTTACTCGGAGGGGGCGGGCACTGAAGCTTTCTTT.